These T cell receptor beta chains were read from a single sample in a study of blood T cell repertoires in COVID-19. Here immunoSEQ multiplex PCR was the method, and the copy in TCRdb shows in-frame clones only, minus some. The sample shows a few hundred thousand clones, 85% to 90% of them seen only once. Sequenced input: peripheral blood. These TCRs come from a woman aged 40 to 49 with COVID-19, enrolled during active disease. Each CDR3 is given with its conserved first and last residue. The order of the fields is V gene, J gene, CDR3 protein.

>TRBV3-1/TRBV3-2|TRBJ2-3
CASSQGGTGGSVSQYF
>TRBV18|TRBJ2-1
CASSPLRGEQFF
>TRBV18|TRBJ2-7
CASSPSNTGTHEQYF
>TRBV7-3|TRBJ2-7
CASSSDGRGTEQYF
>TRBV28|TRBJ2-1
CASSPPKTGSSYNEQFF
>TRBV5-1|TRBJ1-1
CASSLTGPYTEAFF
>TRBV7-9|TRBJ1-2
CASSLEMRTGGGGYTF
>TRBV28|TRBJ1-1
CASRFPSHRAEAFF
>TRBV9|TRBJ2-1
CASSVGALSSYNEQFF
>TRBV28|TRBJ2-2
CASSPGTGRTGELFF
>TRBV9|TRBJ1-6
CASSVGRGVRDSPLHF
>TRBV19|TRBJ1-2
CASSPIWGGNILDYGYTF
>TRBV4-3|TRBJ1-5
CASRAYSRVANQPQHF
>TRBV27|TRBJ1-1
CASSSDPGAEAFF
>TRBV7-9|TRBJ2-5
CASSSREEETQYF
>TRBV7-9|TRBJ1-4
CASSGRRQGDYLDEKLFF
>TRBV18|TRBJ1-1
CASSRTGNTEAFF
>TRBV5-1|TRBJ1-2
CASSLEGTGGAGYTF
>TRBV19|TRBJ2-5
CASSSASGETQYF
>TRBV23-1|TRBJ1-5
CARQGRSNQPQHF
>TRBV4-3|TRBJ1-3
CASSQDPGLSGNTIYF
>TRBV7-2|TRBJ1-4
CASGQGTNEKLFF
>TRBV27|TRBJ1-2
CASSLRGQGTTF
>TRBV5-1|TRBJ2-7
CASRLLQESSYEQYF
>TRBV19|TRBJ1-1
CASSIQGNTEAFF
>TRBV29-1|TRBJ1-4
CSVGDRDEKLFF
>TRBV4-1|TRBJ2-7
CASSQDWSASGSAYEQYF
>TRBV18|TRBJ1-1
CASSLTTGGNTEAFF
>TRBV13|TRBJ1-1
CASSSGLSEAFF
>TRBV6-1|TRBJ1-2
CASIPRGEINYGYTF
>TRBV5-1|TRBJ2-7
CASSTGIHEQYF
>TRBV5-1|TRBJ2-2
CASSSGRGHTGELFF
>TRBV18|TRBJ2-1
CASSQSRDIYNEQFF
>TRBV9|TRBJ1-1
CASSPRQATNTEAFF
>TRBV28|TRBJ2-3
CASSFIRGESDTQYF
>TRBV19|TRBJ2-4
CASSIRSAGNIQYF
>TRBV13|TRBJ2-1
CASSLGGYNEQFF
>TRBV28|TRBJ2-1
CASSPLMKRDNEQFF
>TRBV19|TRBJ1-2
CASSPREGLRYGYTF
>TRBV4-3|TRBJ1-6
CASSRAGSTSSPLHF
>TRBV30|TRBJ2-3
CAWTVGSLVADTQYF
>TRBV18|TRBJ1-5
CASSLTRSNQPQHF
>TRBV5-8|TRBJ1-6
CASSLGRRGNSPLHF
>TRBV7-3|TRBJ1-6
CASSPAGTKDSPLHF
>TRBV7-9|TRBJ1-5
CASSDLSDSDSNQPQHF
>TRBV27|TRBJ2-7
CASSLSTTYEQYF
>TRBV4-2|TRBJ2-7
CASSQESDYEQYF
>TRBV19|TRBJ2-2
CASSIVGVPNTGELFF
>TRBV2|TRBJ1-1
CASSEASTGAAFF
>TRBV10-1|TRBJ1-5
CASSFGGGRCNQPQHF
>TRBV7-2|TRBJ2-1
CASSLLARRGGNEQFF
>TRBV28|TRBJ2-3
CASSPTTGGTDTQYF
>TRBV5-8|TRBJ2-7
CASSPFLQGQQYF
>TRBV27|TRBJ2-5
CASSLYGEIQETQYF
>TRBV28|TRBJ2-5
CASSWIAAAQETQYF